This is a list of T cell receptor beta chains from one sample in a study of T cell responses to AZD1222 COVID-19 vaccine. Here immunoSEQ multiplex PCR was the method, and the copy in TCRdb shows in-frame clones only, minus some. The data contain under 150,000 clones, 92% of them seen just once; the ten biggest clones take up roughly 3.1%. The material was peripheral blood, obtained on day 0 of AZD1222 vaccination. The source is an adult in good health. Both conserved end residues are part of each CDR3.

v_call	j_call	cdr3_aa
TRBV5-1	TRBJ1-2	CASSLVGGAGYGYTF
TRBV7-3	TRBJ2-7	CASSLTGTSTEQYF
TRBV6-6	TRBJ2-5	CASSYGREGVLATQYF
TRBV14	TRBJ2-3	CASSQDRGFRGASTDTQYF
TRBV7-8	TRBJ1-5	CASSPRTGGQPQHF
TRBV5-6	TRBJ2-1	CASSPTGAAYNEQFF
TRBV6-5	TRBJ2-3	CASSRPGKDTQYF
TRBV27	TRBJ1-2	CASSLSSGKGYGYTF
TRBV3-1/TRBV3-2	TRBJ2-7	CASSSRPDQQYF
TRBV6-5	TRBJ1-3	CASSSGGLSGNTIYF
TRBV27	TRBJ1-1	CASSFRGMNTEAFF
TRBV12-3/TRBV12-4	TRBJ1-2	CASSLTNYGYTF
TRBV6-5	TRBJ1-2	CASSLDRGRDGYTF
TRBV7-2	TRBJ1-5	CASTPMGGQGRRVQHF